Below, one TCR beta chain is given with its context. This specimen belongs to a study of blood T cell repertoires in COVID-19. Study overall: From T cells, B-cell-depleted T cells, or PBMCs came the material, which was cDNA or gDNA.

Original handling: Using reference gene primer amplification, nucleated cell counts were estimated. Sequencing was performed with immunoSEQ multiplex PCR; in TCRdb, only in-frame clones are kept and a portion is missing. The DNA was the basis for D and trimming; V, J and clone size are from that table. The data contain 150,000 to 200,000 clones, 80% of them singletons. This study enrolled people aged about 18 to 100 from about two dozen US geographic areas. Exposed enrollees had met someone with a PCR-confirmed or clinician-diagnosed COVID-19 case at some point within the 2 weeks before study entry. The clonotype comes from a man in his fifties or sixties who had been exposed to COVID-19. The sequencing input was PBMCs or T cells enriched from blood (not recorded which).

The CDR3 nucleotides read TGTGCCTGGAGTGTTGACAGGGTGGCAGCTTTCTTT. It is translated as CAWSVDRVAAFF. The chain recombines TRBV30 with TRBJ1-1; 7 positions match TRBD1. In germline, CDR1 is GTSNPN, CDR2 SVGIG (reference sequence). The CDR3 covers 12 residues. V was pared by 0 bases and J by 10 bases, with 5 bases of the junction left unmatched.